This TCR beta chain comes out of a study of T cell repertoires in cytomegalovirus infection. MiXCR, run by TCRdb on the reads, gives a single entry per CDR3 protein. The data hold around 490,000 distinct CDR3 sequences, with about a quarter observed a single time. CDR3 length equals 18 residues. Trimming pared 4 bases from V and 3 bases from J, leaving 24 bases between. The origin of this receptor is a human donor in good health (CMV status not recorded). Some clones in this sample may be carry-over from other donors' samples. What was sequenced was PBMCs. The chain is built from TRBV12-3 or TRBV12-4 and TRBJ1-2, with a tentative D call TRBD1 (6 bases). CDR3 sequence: CASSSPGQRTPRDYGYTF. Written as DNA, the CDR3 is TGTGCCAGCAGTTCCCCCGGACAGAGAACGCCCCGAGACTATGGCTACACCTTC.